This T cell receptor beta chain was identified during a study of metastatic and nonmetastatic thyroid tumors. Turning to the study itself: Patients with malignant and benign thyroid disease provided blood and tumor or nodule tissue, whose repertoires were compared.

Trimming took 5 bases from V and 0 from J, leaving 14 bases between them. The CDR3 extends over 15 amino acids. CDR1 is SEHNR and CDR2 is FQNEAQ in the germline V gene (reference sequence). Each patient went into thyroid surgery without having received any treatment. At least ten counts were recorded for this clone. Its antigen is undetermined. Original data processing: The study took CDR3 differences across clinicopathological groups and made a distant-metastasis classifier for papillary thyroid cancer from them. TCRdb ran MiXCR on the PCR reads. The V and J calls and clone size come from TCRdb's table, not from the authors' own analysis. The table has tens of thousands of clones, 24% seen once. Findings and caveats of the study: Reportedly, malignant thyroid tumors had significantly higher TCR beta diversity than benign nodules, in blood and tumor.

The specimen was tumor tissue. The clonotype was recovered from a male donor with papillary thyroid cancer or a benign thyroid nodule (not recorded which). Some clones in this sample may be carry-over from other donors' samples. V usage is TRBV7-9 and J usage is TRBJ2-7; the D gene is possibly TRBD2 (6 bases). CDR3 in amino acids: CASSPRDSSSYEQYF. CDR3 coding DNA: TGTGCCAGCAGCCCACGGGACTCGAGCTCCTACGAGCAGTACTTC.